This T cell receptor (beta chain) is drawn from a study of cytomegalovirus exposure and HLA in healthy donors. Study in general: The 130 or so validation repertoires, a later analysis reported, used the same platform as the 666 first-cohort repertoires. Whole-study results and caveats: Associated with cytomegalovirus, according to the listing, were around 160 TCR beta chains.

Clones were sequenced by immunoSEQ multiplex PCR, and TCRdb holds only the in-frame ones, with some missing. Of 150,000 or so clones in the sample, about 86% are singletons; the top ten hold approximately 1.5%. Points on this clone: Antigen: not known.

The sequenced sample was PBMCs. The source of this sequence is a woman in her thirties in good health and CMV-seronegative.

The CDR3 nucleotides are TGTGCCAGCAGCTTAGCCAGGGGGGCGGAGCAGTTCTTC. This gives the protein CASSLARGAEQFF. V usage is TRBV7-9 and J usage is TRBJ2-1; D possibly corresponds to TRBD1 (7 bases). The CDR3 totals 13 residues. The V gene lost 0 bases and the J gene lost 10 bases, with 10 bases spanning the gap. Germline V CDR1 and CDR2: SEHNR, FQNEAQ (reference sequence). Using reference TRBV7-9 and TRBJ2-1 for the parts outside the CDR3, the full variable domain is DTGVSQNPRHKITKRGQNVTFRCDPISEHNRLYWYRQTLGQGPEFLTYFQNEAQLEKSRLLSDRFSAERPKGSFSTLEIQRTEQGDSAMYLCASSLARGAEQFFGPGTRLTVL.